Included here is one TCR beta chain sequence, with context. Its antigen remains unknown. Cells classed as naive CD8+ T cells were CD45RO-CCR7+CD27+CD95-. Through 5' RACE with UMI labels, the TRB cDNA libraries were prepared. TCRdb reprocessed the 5' RACE reads and reports one entry per CDR3 protein, with no DNA. Its clone listing holds about 150,000 distinct CDR3 sequences. The entry originates in a study of CXCR3-negative and CXCR3-positive naive CD8 T cells. Study findings and constraints: TRB CDR3 hydrophobicity was greater in CXCR3-positive naive cells than in CXCR3-negative naive cells. Comparison of naive CXCR3-negative and CXCR3-positive cells revealed similar TRBV-TRBJ usage, while memory cells differed. Comparably high diversity was seen in both naive subsets, and much lower diversity in memory CD8+ cells.

The CDR3 totals 14 residues. Germline CDR1 and CDR2: SQVTM and ANQGSEA. Sequencing used naive CXCR3+ CD8+ T cells from blood. As to subset: CD45RO-CCR7+CD27+CD95- naive CD8+ T cells expressing CXCR3 (TNR3+). This receptor was obtained from a human donor in good health. Some clones in this sample may be carry-over from other donors' samples. The rearrangement joins TRBV29-1 to TRBJ2-1; TCRdb gives TRBD2 as the D gene, but with no DNA this cannot be confirmed. The CDR3 region is CSAEGGGGYNEQFF.